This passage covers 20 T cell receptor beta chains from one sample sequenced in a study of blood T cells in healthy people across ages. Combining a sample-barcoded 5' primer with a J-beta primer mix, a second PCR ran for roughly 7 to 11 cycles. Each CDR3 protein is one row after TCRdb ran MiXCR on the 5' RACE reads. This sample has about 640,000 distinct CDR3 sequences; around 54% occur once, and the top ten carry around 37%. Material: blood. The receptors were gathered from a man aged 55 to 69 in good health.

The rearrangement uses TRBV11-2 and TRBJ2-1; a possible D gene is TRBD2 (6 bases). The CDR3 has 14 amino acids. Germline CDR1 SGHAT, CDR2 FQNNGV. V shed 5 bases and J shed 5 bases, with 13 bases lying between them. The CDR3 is CASSPFGGNNEQFF. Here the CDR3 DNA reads TGTGCCAGCAGCCCCTTCGGGGGTAACAATGAGCAGTTCTTC.

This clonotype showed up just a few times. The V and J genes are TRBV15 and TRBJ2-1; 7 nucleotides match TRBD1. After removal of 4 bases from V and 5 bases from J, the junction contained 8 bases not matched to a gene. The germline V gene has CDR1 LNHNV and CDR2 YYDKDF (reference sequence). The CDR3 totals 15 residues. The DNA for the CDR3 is TGTGCCACCAGCACCGGGACAGCCGGCAACAATGAGCAGTTCTTC. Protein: CATSTGTAGNNEQFF.

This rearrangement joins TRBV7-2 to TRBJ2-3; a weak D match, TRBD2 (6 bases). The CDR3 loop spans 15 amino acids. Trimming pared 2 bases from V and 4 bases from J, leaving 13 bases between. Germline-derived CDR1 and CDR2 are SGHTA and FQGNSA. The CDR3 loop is CASSLTWGGPDTQYF. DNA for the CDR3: TGTGCCAGCAGCTTAACTTGGGGAGGCCCAGATACGCAGTATTTT.

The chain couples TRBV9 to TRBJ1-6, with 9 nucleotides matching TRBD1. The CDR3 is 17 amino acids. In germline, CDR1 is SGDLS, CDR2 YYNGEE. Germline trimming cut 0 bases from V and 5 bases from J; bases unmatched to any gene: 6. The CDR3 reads CASSVAATGGDNSPLHF. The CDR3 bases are TGTGCCAGCAGCGTAGCTGCGACAGGGGGTGATAATTCACCCCTCCACTTT.

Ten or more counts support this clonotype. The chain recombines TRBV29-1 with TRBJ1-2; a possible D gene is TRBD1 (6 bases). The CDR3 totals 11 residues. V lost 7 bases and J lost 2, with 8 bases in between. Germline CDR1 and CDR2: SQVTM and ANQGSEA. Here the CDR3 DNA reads TGCAGCGGACAGGAAAACTATGGCTACACCTTC. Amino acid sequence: CSGQENYGYTF.

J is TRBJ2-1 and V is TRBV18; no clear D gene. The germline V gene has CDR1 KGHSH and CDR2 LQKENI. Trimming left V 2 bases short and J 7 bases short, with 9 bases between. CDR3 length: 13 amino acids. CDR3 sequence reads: CASSPWSFNEQFF. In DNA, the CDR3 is TGTGCCAGCTCACCATGGTCGTTTAATGAGCAGTTCTTC.

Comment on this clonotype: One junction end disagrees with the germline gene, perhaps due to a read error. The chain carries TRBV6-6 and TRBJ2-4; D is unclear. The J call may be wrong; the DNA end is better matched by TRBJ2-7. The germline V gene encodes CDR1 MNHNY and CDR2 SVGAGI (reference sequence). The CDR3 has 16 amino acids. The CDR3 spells CVSSPVGGQVAYEQYF. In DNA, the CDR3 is TGTGTCAGCAGTCCCGTCGGCGGCCAGGTAGCCTACGAGCAGTACTTC.

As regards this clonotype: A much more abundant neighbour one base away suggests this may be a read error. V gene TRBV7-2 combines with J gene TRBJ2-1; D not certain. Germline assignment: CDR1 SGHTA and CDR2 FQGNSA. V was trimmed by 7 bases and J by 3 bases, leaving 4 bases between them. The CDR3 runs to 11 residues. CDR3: CASNNYNEQFF. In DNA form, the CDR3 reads TGTGCCAGCAACAACTACAATGAGCAGTTCTTC.

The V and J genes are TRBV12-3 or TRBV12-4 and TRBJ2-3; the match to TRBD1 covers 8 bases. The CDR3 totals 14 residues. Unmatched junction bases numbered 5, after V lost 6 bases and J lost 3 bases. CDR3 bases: TGTGCCAGCAGATCAGGGGGCCAAACAGATACGCAGTATTTT. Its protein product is CASRSGGQTDTQYF.

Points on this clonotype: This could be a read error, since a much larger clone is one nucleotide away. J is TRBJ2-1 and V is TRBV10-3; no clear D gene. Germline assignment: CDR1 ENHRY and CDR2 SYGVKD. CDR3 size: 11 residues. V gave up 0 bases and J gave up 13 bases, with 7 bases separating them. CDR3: CAISESETQFF. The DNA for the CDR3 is TGTGCCATCAGTGAGTCGGAGACCCAGTTCTTC.

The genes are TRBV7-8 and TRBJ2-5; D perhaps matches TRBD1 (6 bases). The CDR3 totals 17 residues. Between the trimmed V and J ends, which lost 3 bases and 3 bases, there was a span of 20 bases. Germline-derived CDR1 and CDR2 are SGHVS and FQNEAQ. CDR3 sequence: CASSFVLGRTDKETQYF. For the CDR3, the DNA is TGTGCCAGCAGCTTCGTGCTTGGCCGGACAGACAAAGAGACCCAGTACTTC.

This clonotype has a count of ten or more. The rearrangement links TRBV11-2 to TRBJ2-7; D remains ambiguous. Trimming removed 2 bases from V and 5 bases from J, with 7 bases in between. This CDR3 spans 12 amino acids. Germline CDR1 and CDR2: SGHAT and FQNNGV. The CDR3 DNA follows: TGTGCCAGCAGCTTAAGCGCCCACGAGCAGTACTTC. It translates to CASSLSAHEQYF.

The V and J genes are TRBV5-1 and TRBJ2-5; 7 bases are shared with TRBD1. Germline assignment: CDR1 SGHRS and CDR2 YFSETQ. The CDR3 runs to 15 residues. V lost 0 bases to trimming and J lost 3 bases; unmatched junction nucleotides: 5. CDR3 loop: CASSLDRGTEETQYF. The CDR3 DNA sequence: TGCGCCAGCAGCTTGGACAGGGGAACTGAAGAGACCCAGTACTTC.

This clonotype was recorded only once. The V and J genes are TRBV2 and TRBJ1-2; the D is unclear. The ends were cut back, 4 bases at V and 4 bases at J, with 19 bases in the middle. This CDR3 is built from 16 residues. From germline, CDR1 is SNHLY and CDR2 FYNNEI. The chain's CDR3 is CASSGATLTKGYGYTF. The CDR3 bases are TGTGCCAGCAGTGGAGCGACCCTCACTAAGGGCTATGGCTACACCTTC.

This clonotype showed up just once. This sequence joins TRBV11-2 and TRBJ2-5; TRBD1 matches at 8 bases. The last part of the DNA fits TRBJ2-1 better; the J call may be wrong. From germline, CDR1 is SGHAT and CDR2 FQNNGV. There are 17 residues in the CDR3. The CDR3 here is CASSLDFGQGGGETQFF. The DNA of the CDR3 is TGTGCCAGCAGCTTAGATTTCGGACAGGGCGGCGGAGAGACCCAGTTCTTC.

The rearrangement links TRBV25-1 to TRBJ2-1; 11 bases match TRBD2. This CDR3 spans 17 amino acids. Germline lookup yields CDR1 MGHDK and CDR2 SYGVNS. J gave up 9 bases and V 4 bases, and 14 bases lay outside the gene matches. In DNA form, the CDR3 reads TGTGCCAGCAGTGCCTCGTTACTAGCGGGGGAGTCGGGTGAGCAGTTCTTC. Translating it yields CASSASLLAGESGEQFF.

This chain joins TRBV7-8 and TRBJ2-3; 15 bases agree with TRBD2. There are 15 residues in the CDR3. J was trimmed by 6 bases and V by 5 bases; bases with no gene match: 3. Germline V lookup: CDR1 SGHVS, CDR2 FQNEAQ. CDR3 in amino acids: CASSTGLAGGDTQYF. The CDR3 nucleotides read TGTGCCAGCAGCACAGGACTAGCGGGGGGGGATACGCAGTATTTT. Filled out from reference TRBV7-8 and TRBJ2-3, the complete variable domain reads GAGVSQSPRYKVAKRGQDVALRCDPISGHVSLFWYQQALGQGPEFLTYFQNEAQLDKSGLPSDRFFAERPEGSVSTLKIQRTQQEDSAVYLCASSTGLAGGDTQYFGPGTRLTVL.

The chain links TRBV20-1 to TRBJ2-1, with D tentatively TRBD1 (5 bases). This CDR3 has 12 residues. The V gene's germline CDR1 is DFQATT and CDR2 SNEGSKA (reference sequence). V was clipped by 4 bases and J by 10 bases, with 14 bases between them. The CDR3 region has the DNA TGCAGTGCTATTGGCGGCTACAGGGAGCAGTTCTTC. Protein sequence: CSAIGGYREQFF.

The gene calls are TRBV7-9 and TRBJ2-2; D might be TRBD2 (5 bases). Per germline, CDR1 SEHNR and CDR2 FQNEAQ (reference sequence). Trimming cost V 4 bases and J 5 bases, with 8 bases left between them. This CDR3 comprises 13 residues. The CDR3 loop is CASSYRGTGELFF. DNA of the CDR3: TGTGCCAGCAGCTACCGGGGTACCGGGGAGCTGTTTTTT.

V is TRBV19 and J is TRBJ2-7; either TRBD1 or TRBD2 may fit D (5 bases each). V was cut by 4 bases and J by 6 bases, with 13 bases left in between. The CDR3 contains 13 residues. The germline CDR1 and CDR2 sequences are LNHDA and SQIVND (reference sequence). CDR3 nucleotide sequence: TGTGCCAGTAGTACCCGACCAGGGAGCGAGCAGTACTTC. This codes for CASSTRPGSEQYF.